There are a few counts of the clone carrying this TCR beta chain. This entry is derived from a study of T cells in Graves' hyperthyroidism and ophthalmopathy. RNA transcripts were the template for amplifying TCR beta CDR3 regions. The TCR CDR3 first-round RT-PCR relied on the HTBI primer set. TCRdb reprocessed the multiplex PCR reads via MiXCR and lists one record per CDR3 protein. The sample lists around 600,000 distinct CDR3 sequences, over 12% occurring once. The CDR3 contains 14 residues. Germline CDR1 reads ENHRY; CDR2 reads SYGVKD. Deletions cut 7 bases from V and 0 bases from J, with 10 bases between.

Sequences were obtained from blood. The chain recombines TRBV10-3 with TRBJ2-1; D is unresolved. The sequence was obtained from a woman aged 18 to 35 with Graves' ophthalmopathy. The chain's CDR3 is CAIMGGSSYNEQFF. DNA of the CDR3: TGTGCCATCATGGGCGGAAGCTCCTACAATGAGCAGTTCTTC.